The 21 T cell receptor beta chains presented below share a single source sample, sequenced in a study of blood T cell repertoires in COVID-19 (dated by TCRdb to the early 2020s). Library preparation used the immunoSEQ multiplex PCR assay. The table comes from immuneACCESS by way of TCRdb, which keeps in-frame sequences with V and J called. Part of the clones is missing from these tables; in studies checked, under half for an unresolved V gene and the rest for unknown reasons. In all, the sample holds some 380,000 clones, and 90% of those were seen once. The top ten constitute about 6.8% of the sample. The sequenced sample was peripheral blood. The receptors here all came from a man younger than 35 with active or convalescent COVID-19.

The chain couples TRBV7-2 to TRBJ2-7, with a weak D call TRBD2 (8 bases). Germline CDR1 and CDR2: SGHTA and FQGNSA. The V end lost 5 bases, the J end lost 2 bases, and 16 bases lay between the germline ends. The CDR3 is made up of 15 amino acids. CDR3 amino acids: CASSQGVGRAYEQYF. The CDR3 nucleotides are TGTGCCAGCAGCCAGGGGGTCGGGAGGGCCTACGAGCAGTACTTC.

This clone has only a few counts. This chain joins TRBV10-1 and TRBJ2-7; D unclear. Germline CDR1 WNHNN, CDR2 SYGVQD (reference sequence). Trimming took 2 bases from V and 0 from J, leaving 5 bases between them. The CDR3 consists of 13 residues. Here the CDR3 DNA reads TGCGCCAGCAGTGAGGACAACTCCTACGAGCAGTACTTC. Amino acid sequence: CASSEDNSYEQYF.

This clone came up once. V and J are TRBV21-1 and TRBJ1-5. TRBV21-1 is designated a pseudogene. The CDR3 has 23 amino acids. As DNA, the CDR3 is TGTGCCAGCAGCACGATCGGAGGGCCAAGGGCTAAAAGGGGACCTGGTAGCAATCAGCCCCAGCATTTT. This gives the protein CASSTIGGPRAKRGPGSNQPQHF.

The J gene is TRBJ2-7, the V gene TRBV28; the D gene is possibly TRBD2 (6 bases). Trimming shortened V by 5 bases and J by 3 bases, and 14 bases separated the two germline ends. The CDR3 has 14 residues. Germline CDR1 is MDHEN and CDR2 is SYDVKM. The CDR3 DNA sequence: TGTGCCAGCAGTGACGCGTCGGGGGACTACGAGCAGTACTTC. Translation: CASSDASGDYEQYF. Full variable domain (rest looked up from reference TRBV28 and TRBJ2-7): DVKVTQSSRYLVKRTGEKVFLECVQDMDHENMFWYRQDPGLGLRLIYFSYDVKMKEKGDIPEGYSVSREKKERFSLILESASTNQTSMYLCASSDASGDYEQYFGPGTRLTVT.

This clone has a handful of counts. V and J are TRBV5-4 and TRBJ2-1; 8 nucleotides line up with TRBD1. Trimming took 3 bases from V and 3 from J; bases not matched to a gene: 11. The CDR3 spans 17 residues. Germline V gives CDR1 SGHNT, CDR2 YYREEE (reference sequence). CDR3 nucleotides: TGTGCCAGCAGCTCTTGGACAGGGAGGTCTCTCTACAATGAGCAGTTCTTC. Protein: CASSSWTGRSLYNEQFF. Full variable domain (remainder filled in from reference TRBV5-4 and TRBJ2-1): ETGVTQSPTHLIKTRGQQVTLRCSSQSGHNTVSWYQQALGQGPQFIFQYYREEENGRGNFPPRFSGLQFPNYSSELNVNALELDDSALYLCASSSWTGRSLYNEQFFGPGTRLTVL.

The V and J genes are TRBV6-2 or TRBV6-3 and TRBJ2-2; D uncertain. The V end lost 4 bases, the J end lost 6 bases, and 6 bases lay between the germline ends. The CDR3 is made up of 12 amino acids. Germline lookup yields CDR1 MNHEY and CDR2 SVGEGT. The CDR3 loop reads CASSSRPGELFF. Written as DNA, the CDR3 is TGTGCCAGCAGTTCCAGGCCCGGGGAGCTGTTTTTT.

V usage is TRBV7-9 and J usage is TRBJ1-1; no clear D. Germline CDR1 and CDR2: SEHNR and FQNEAQ (reference sequence). The CDR3 sequence is 16 residues long. V was clipped by 0 bases and J by 1 base, with 12 bases between them. CDR3 loop: CASSLARQGGNTEAFF. CDR3 DNA: TGTGCCAGCAGCTTAGCGCGCCAAGGAGGGAACACTGAAGCTTTCTTT.

The genes are TRBV4-2 and TRBJ2-7; TRBD1 aligns across 9 bases. The germline V gene has CDR1 LGHNA and CDR2 YNFKEQ. The CDR3 has 16 residues. The ends lost 1 base at V and 2 bases at J; junction bases unmatched: 6. CDR3: CASSQASRQGAYEQYF. The CDR3 DNA reads as TGTGCCAGCAGCCAAGCTTCGAGACAGGGGGCCTACGAGCAGTACTTC.

The chain joins TRBV7-2 to TRBJ1-2; D call uncertain. The CDR3 spans 14 residues. Germline V gene lookup returns CDR1 SGHTA and CDR2 FQGNSA. V was shortened by 5 bases and J by 4 bases, with 14 bases between the two germline ends. DNA of the CDR3: TGTGCCAGCAGCCCCGGCCCTACTAGCTATGGCTACACCTTC. Its translation: CASSPGPTSYGYTF.

This clone was seen only a few times. This chain uses TRBV10-3 with TRBJ1-5, with TRBD1 matching 9 bases. The J segment lost 8 bases and the V segment lost 8 bases, leaving 16 bases of the junction unmatched. Germline V CDR1 and CDR2: ENHRY, SYGVKD. The CDR3 loop spans 16 amino acids. CDR3: CAIGGKVTGGLEPQHF. CDR3 in DNA: TGTGCCATCGGGGGGAAAGTGACAGGGGGTTTAGAGCCCCAGCATTTT.

The chain couples TRBV9 to TRBJ2-1; no firm D call. The CDR3 sequence is 11 residues long. Trimming left V 4 bases short and J 5 bases short, with 4 bases between. Germline V gene lookup returns CDR1 SGDLS and CDR2 YYNGEE. CDR3 amino acids: CASSSNNEQFF. The CDR3 region has the DNA TGTGCCAGCAGCTCAAACAATGAGCAGTTCTTC.

V and J are TRBV2 and TRBJ2-7; D is possibly TRBD1 (6 bases). Trimming stripped 2 bases from V and 3 bases from J, with 14 bases between. CDR1 and CDR2 from the germline V gene are SNHLY and FYNNEI. The CDR3 extends over 15 amino acids. The CDR3 DNA reads as TGTGCCAGCAGTGAAAGCCAGGGGATAGGCTACGAGCAGTACTTC. Translation gives CASSESQGIGYEQYF.

The V call is TRBV19, the J call TRBJ1-2; 10 bases are a match to TRBD1. Looked up from germline, CDR1 is LNHDA and CDR2 is SQIVND (reference sequence). The length of the CDR3 is 17 residues. V gave up 7 bases and J gave up 1 base; unmatched junction bases: 12. The DNA for the CDR3 is TGTGCCAGTACCCCGGGGACAGGGGCTCCGAATAACTATGGCTACACCTTC. Residues: CASTPGTGAPNNYGYTF.

This clone was observed once. The chain employs TRBV5-1 and TRBJ2-7, with TRBD1 matching 8 bases. CDR1 and CDR2 (germline): SGHRS, YFSETQ. This CDR3 comprises 13 residues. V gave up 3 bases and J gave up 5 bases; unmatched junction bases: 4. The CDR3 region is CASSYSTGDEQYF. The CDR3 DNA follows: TGCGCCAGCAGCTACTCGACAGGGGACGAGCAGTACTTC. Together with reference TRBV5-1 and TRBJ2-7, the CDR3 gives the full variable domain: KAGVTQTPRYLIKTRGQQVTLSCSPISGHRSVSWYQQTPGQGLQFLFEYFSETQRNKGNFPGRFSGRQFSNSRSEMNVSTLELGDSALYLCASSYSTGDEQYFGPGTRLTVT.

The chain joins TRBV18 to TRBJ1-4, with TRBD1 matching over 8 bases. Germline CDR1 reads KGHSH; CDR2 reads LQKENI. CDR3 length equals 15 residues. J was trimmed by 5 bases and V by 1 base; bases with no gene match: 3. The CDR3 sequence is CASSPRTGLNEKLFF. The CDR3 nucleotides read TGTGCCAGCTCACCACGGACAGGGCTGAATGAAAAACTGTTTTTT.

This chain links TRBV14 with TRBJ1-2; D might be TRBD1 (6 bases). This CDR3 has 14 amino acids. CDR1 SGHDN and CDR2 FVKESK come from the germline V gene. Between the trimmed V and J ends, which lost 5 bases and 6 bases, there was a span of 16 bases. CDR3 in DNA: TGTGCCAGCAGCAAATTACAGGGCCAGGATGGCTACACCTTC. Translated, it gives CASSKLQGQDGYTF.

J is TRBJ2-7 and V is TRBV7-8; 11 bases are shared with TRBD2. The CDR3 runs 15 residues. V was clipped by 5 bases and J by 3 bases; unmatched bases: 6. The germline gives CDR1 SGHVS, CDR2 FQNEAQ. In DNA, the CDR3 is TGTGCCAGCAGCCCGGGACTAGCGGAGATCTACGAGCAGTACTTC. Translating it yields CASSPGLAEIYEQYF.

Only a few counts were recorded for this clone. The chain links TRBV12-3 or TRBV12-4 to TRBJ1-6; D is ambiguous. The CDR3 consists of 13 residues. V was trimmed by 5 bases and J by 8 bases, leaving 10 bases between them. CDR3 amino acids: CASSPGGHSPLHF. In nucleotides, the CDR3 is TGTGCCAGCAGTCCGGGAGGGCATTCACCCCTCCACTTT.

The DNA of the CDR3 is TGTGCCAGCAGTAGGAGGACTAGCATTCGTTACAATGAGCAGTTCTTC. It is translated as CASSRRTSIRYNEQFF. The chain has TRBV6-2 or TRBV6-3 and TRBJ2-1; 8 nucleotides match TRBD2. V was clipped by 5 bases and J by 4 bases; unmatched bases: 10. Germline V gene data show CDR1 as MNHEY and CDR2 as SVGEGT. The CDR3 contains 16 residues.

The genes are TRBV29-1 and TRBJ1-4; D may be TRBD1 (5 bases). The ends were cut back, 6 bases at V and 0 bases at J, with 8 bases in the middle. The CDR3 spans 13 residues. Germline V lookup: CDR1 SQVTM, CDR2 ANQGSEA. The CDR3 sequence is CSVTGPTNEKLFF. Here the CDR3 DNA reads TGCAGCGTCACAGGACCAACTAATGAAAAACTGTTTTTT.

V and J are TRBV6-5 and TRBJ2-1, with 8 positions matching TRBD1. This CDR3 spans 14 amino acids. In germline, CDR1 is MNHEY, CDR2 SVGAGI. The ends lost 0 bases at V and 10 bases at J; junction bases unmatched: 5. This CDR3 reads CASSYSAGGDEQFF. CDR3 nucleotides: TGTGCCAGCAGTTACTCGGCAGGGGGCGACGAGCAGTTCTTC.